A single sample is the source of the 18 T cell receptor beta chains below, sequenced in a study of cytomegalovirus exposure and HLA in healthy donors. The PCR employed 60 Vbeta primers together with 13 Jbeta primers. The assay was immunoSEQ multiplex PCR, and TCRdb's table has in-frame clones only and misses some. The sample lists 130,000 or so clones, 6.5% to 9.5% occurring once. The sequenced material came from PBMCs. These receptors were taken from a man between 40 and 49 years old in good health and CMV-seronegative.

The chain combines TRBV2 with TRBJ2-2; 12 positions agree with TRBD2. CDR3 length equals 16 residues. Germline loops: CDR1 SNHLY, CDR2 FYNNEI. The trim removed 6 bases at V and 1 base at J, leaving 3 bases unmatched. In DNA form, the CDR3 reads TGTGCCAGCAGAGGACTAGCGGGGAGGAACACCGGGGAGCTGTTTTTT. Encoded protein: CASRGLAGRNTGELFF.

This clone was seen only a few times. V gene TRBV6-1 combines with J gene TRBJ2-4, with D unresolved. Trimming stripped 1 base from V and 8 bases from J, with 12 bases between. Germline assignment: CDR1 MNHNS and CDR2 SASEGT. This CDR3 has 14 amino acids. CDR3 DNA sequence: TGTGCCAGCAGTGAAGACTCTCTGTTGGACATTCAGTACTTC. Amino acids: CASSEDSLLDIQYF.

This clone came up a few times. This chain connects TRBV6-6 to TRBJ1-2; 7 nucleotides line up with TRBD1. This CDR3 is 14 amino acids long. The V segment lost 0 bases and the J segment 3 bases; nucleotides outside the gene matches: 1. CDR1 and CDR2 from the germline V gene are MNHNY and SVGAGI (reference sequence). CDR3 sequence: CASSYSTGDYGYTF. The CDR3 DNA sequence: TGTGCCAGCAGTTACTCTACAGGGGACTATGGCTACACCTTC.

The chain links TRBV5-8 to TRBJ2-3, with D maybe TRBD1 (5 bases). This CDR3 is built from 15 residues. Germline V gene lookup returns CDR1 SGHTS and CDR2 YDEGEE. Trimming removed 5 bases at V and 2 bases at J, with 15 bases between. The CDR3 reads CASSRYRSSTDTQYF. As DNA, the CDR3 is TGTGCCAGCAGTCGGTACAGGAGTTCCACAGATACGCAGTATTTT.

The chain has TRBV18 and TRBJ1-1, with 8 bases identical to TRBD1. Germline V gives CDR1 KGHSH, CDR2 LQKENI. With V trimmed by 3 bases and J by 11 bases, 8 bases remained unmatched. CDR3 length: 13 amino acids. CDR3 in amino acids: CASSPGTGEVAFF. The CDR3 DNA follows: TGTGCCAGCTCACCGGGGACAGGCGAGGTCGCTTTCTTT.

The chain recombines TRBV7-9 with TRBJ2-7, with 7 bases lining up with TRBD2. The CDR3 has 14 residues. V trimming: 5 bases; J trimming: 4 bases; junction bases outside the gene matches: 8. Germline-derived CDR1 and CDR2 are SEHNR and FQNEAQ (reference sequence). The CDR3: CASSPPGGPYEQYF. CDR3 DNA sequence: TGTGCCAGCAGCCCACCGGGAGGTCCGTACGAGCAGTACTTC.

This clone was recorded a few times. V is TRBV4-2 and J is TRBJ2-1; 7 bases map to TRBD1. The CDR3 has 16 amino acids. Germline assignment: CDR1 LGHNA and CDR2 YNFKEQ. Trimming took 1 base from V and 8 from J; bases not matched to a gene: 11. The CDR3 region has the DNA TGTGCCAGCAGCCAAGGGTCCCGGGACAGTAAGGATGAGCAGTTCTTC. It specifies CASSQGSRDSKDEQFF.

The chain links TRBV2 to TRBJ2-1; 7 bases match TRBD1. Unmatched junction bases numbered 4, after V lost 2 bases and J lost 9 bases. Germline values: CDR1 SNHLY, CDR2 FYNNEI. The CDR3 runs to 13 residues. CDR3 sequence (DNA): TGTGCCAGCAGTGAAAAGGGGGCGCCTGAGCAGTTCTTC. Residues: CASSEKGAPEQFF. The full variable domain, its missing parts supplied by reference TRBV2 and TRBJ2-1, is EPEVTQTPSHQVTQMGQEVILRCVPISNHLYFYWYRQILGQKVEFLVSFYNNEISEKSEIFDDQFSVERPDGSNFTLKIRSTKLEDSAMYFCASSEKGAPEQFFGPGTRLTVL.

This clone has only a few counts. The J gene is TRBJ2-4, the V gene TRBV7-9, with D possibly TRBD1 on 6 matching bases. Germline V gene lookup returns CDR1 SEHNR and CDR2 FQNEAQ (reference sequence). The CDR3 contains 15 residues. V lost 4 bases and J 3 bases, leaving 13 bases between the germline ends. The DNA of the CDR3 is TGTGCCAGCAGCTCCCTGGACAGCAACAAAAACATTCAGTACTTC. It encodes CASSSLDSNKNIQYF.

This clone has only a few counts. The CDR3 coding sequence is TGTGCCAGCAGTGAATATCTAGAAATAAGGCCAAATGGCTACACCTTC. It specifies CASSEYLEIRPNGYTF. This rearrangement joins TRBV25-1 to TRBJ1-2; D remains unclear. V lost 0 bases and J lost 6, with 17 bases in between. This CDR3 comprises 16 residues. Germline V gives CDR1 MGHDK, CDR2 SYGVNS.

This clone has just a few counts. CDR3 sequence reads: CASWGGATGELFF. The CDR3 DNA is TGTGCCAGTTGGGGGGGGGCCACCGGGGAGCTGTTTTTT. The chain carries TRBV6-5 and TRBJ2-2; D is perhaps TRBD2 (7 bases). Trimming left V 9 bases short and J 4 bases short, with 12 bases between. Germline V gene sequence: CDR1 MNHEY, CDR2 SVGAGI. This CDR3 has 13 amino acids.

The V and J genes are TRBV5-4 and TRBJ2-3; TRBD2 matches 8 bases. Per germline, CDR1 SGHNT and CDR2 YYREEE (reference sequence). V lost 0 bases to trimming and J lost 3 bases; unmatched junction nucleotides: 3. The CDR3 length is 15 residues. CDR3 bases: TGTGCCAGCAGCTTGGGACGGGGGGGAACAGATACGCAGTATTTT. Its translation: CASSLGRGGTDTQYF.

There are a few counts of this clone. The rearrangement joins TRBV6-5 to TRBJ2-1; a weak D match, TRBD2 (5 bases). The CDR3 sequence is 14 residues long. Germline V gene sequence: CDR1 MNHEY, CDR2 SVGAGI. V was trimmed by 5 bases and J by 3 bases, leaving 11 bases between them. CDR3 in amino acids: CASSRGSLYNEQFF. The CDR3 bases are TGTGCCAGCAGTCGGGGTTCCCTCTACAATGAGCAGTTCTTC.

This clone was counted between two and nine times. The genes are TRBV11-2 and TRBJ2-7; TRBD1 might be the D (6 bases). The V gene lost 8 bases and the J gene lost 1 base, with 9 bases spanning the gap. CDR1 is SGHAT, CDR2 FQNNGV, per germline. This CDR3 comprises 12 residues. CDR3 coding DNA: TGTGCCAGCGCAGGGGCATCCTACGAGCAGTACTTC. Translated, it gives CASAGASYEQYF.

This clone was seen a few times. This chain joins TRBV19 and TRBJ1-1; 7 bases agree with TRBD1. CDR1 LNHDA and CDR2 SQIVND come from the germline V gene (reference sequence). This CDR3 contains 14 residues. V lost 9 bases, J lost 1 base, and 8 bases stayed unmatched. The CDR3 DNA sequence: TGTGCCAGCAAAAGGACAGGAGGGAACACTGAAGCTTTCTTT. Translation gives CASKRTGGNTEAFF.

In its sample, this clone was seen a few times. The rearrangement links TRBV7-3 to TRBJ2-2; 8 positions agree with TRBD2. CDR1 and CDR2 from the germline V gene are SGHTA and FQGTGA. The CDR3 totals 15 residues. V was clipped by 5 bases and J by 6 bases; unmatched bases: 8. The CDR3 bases are TGTGCCAGCAGCCTTATCGGCGGGGGGTCCGGGGAGCTGTTTTTT. Residues: CASSLIGGGSGELFF.

This clone turned up a few times. The chain links TRBV7-9 to TRBJ1-4; D ambiguous. V lost 8 bases and J 4 bases, leaving 11 bases between the germline ends. From germline, CDR1 is SEHNR and CDR2 FQNEAQ (reference sequence). CDR3 length equals 13 residues. The CDR3 reads CASEEGFNEKLFF. CDR3 bases: TGTGCCAGCGAGGAAGGTTTTAATGAAAAACTGTTTTTT.

The chain joins TRBV18 to TRBJ2-7; no firm D call. The germline V gene encodes CDR1 KGHSH and CDR2 LQKENI. The CDR3 has 13 amino acids. V was cut by 0 bases and J by 4 bases, with 7 bases left in between. Here the CDR3 DNA reads TGTGCCAGCTCACCACCCCAGACTTACGAGCAGTACTTC. This gives the protein CASSPPQTYEQYF.